This entry concerns a single TCR beta chain. Germline assignment: CDR1 SGHTA and CDR2 FQGTGA. V gave up 6 bases and J gave up 2 bases; unmatched junction bases: 5. The CDR3 extends over 16 amino acids. Clones were read by immunoSEQ multiplex PCR, and TCRdb kept only the in-frame ones, dropping some. The profile shows about 120,000 clones, about 87% of them singletons. The record originates from a study of blood T cell repertoires in COVID-19. Whole-study context: From the United States, Italy and Spain came samples of acute and convalescent COVID-19.

The sequenced sample was peripheral blood. V usage is TRBV7-3 and J usage is TRBJ2-3; 13 nucleotides agree with TRBD2. This sequence originates from a woman in her sixties or seventies with acute or convalescent COVID-19. The CDR3 loop is CASSSGLAGDTDTQYF. CDR3 nucleotides: TGTGCCAGCAGTTCCGGACTAGCGGGGGACACAGATACGCAGTATTTT.